The entry below gives a single T cell receptor (beta chain) sequence along with its context. The data belong to a study of T-cell memory formation after mild COVID-19. TCRdb re-analysed the 5' RACE reads in MiXCR, keeping a single row per CDR3 protein. The sample lists about 140,000 distinct CDR3 sequences; around 15% were seen once. Per the germline V gene, CDR1 is MNHNS and CDR2 is SASEGT. The CDR3 covers 14 residues. V shed 1 base and J shed 2 bases, with 8 bases lying between them. Sequencing used PBMCs or a T cell subset sorted from them (not recorded which). This receptor was taken from an adult woman who had mild COVID-19 (a few samples of this study predate the infection). Cell type and time point are not known. V usage is TRBV6-1 and J usage is TRBJ1-2; no reliable D call. CDR3 in amino acids: CASSEERRNYGYTF. As DNA, the CDR3 is TGTGCCAGCAGTGAAGAGCGCAGAAACTATGGCTACACCTTC.